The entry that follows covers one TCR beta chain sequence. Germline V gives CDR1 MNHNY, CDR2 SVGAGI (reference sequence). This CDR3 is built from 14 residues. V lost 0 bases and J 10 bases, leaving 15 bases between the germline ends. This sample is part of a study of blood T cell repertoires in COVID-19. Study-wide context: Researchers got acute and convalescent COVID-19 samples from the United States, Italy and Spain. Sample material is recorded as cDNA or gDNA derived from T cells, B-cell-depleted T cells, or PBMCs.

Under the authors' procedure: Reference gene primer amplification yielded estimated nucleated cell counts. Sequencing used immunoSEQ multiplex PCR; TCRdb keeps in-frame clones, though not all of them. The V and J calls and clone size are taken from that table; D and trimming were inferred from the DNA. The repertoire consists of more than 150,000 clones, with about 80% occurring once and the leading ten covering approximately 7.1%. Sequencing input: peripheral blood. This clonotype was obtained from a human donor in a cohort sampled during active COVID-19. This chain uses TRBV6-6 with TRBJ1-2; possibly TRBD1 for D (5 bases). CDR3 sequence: CASSYSTGGEDYTF. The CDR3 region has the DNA TGTGCCAGCAGTTACTCGACGGGAGGGGAGGACTACACCTTC.